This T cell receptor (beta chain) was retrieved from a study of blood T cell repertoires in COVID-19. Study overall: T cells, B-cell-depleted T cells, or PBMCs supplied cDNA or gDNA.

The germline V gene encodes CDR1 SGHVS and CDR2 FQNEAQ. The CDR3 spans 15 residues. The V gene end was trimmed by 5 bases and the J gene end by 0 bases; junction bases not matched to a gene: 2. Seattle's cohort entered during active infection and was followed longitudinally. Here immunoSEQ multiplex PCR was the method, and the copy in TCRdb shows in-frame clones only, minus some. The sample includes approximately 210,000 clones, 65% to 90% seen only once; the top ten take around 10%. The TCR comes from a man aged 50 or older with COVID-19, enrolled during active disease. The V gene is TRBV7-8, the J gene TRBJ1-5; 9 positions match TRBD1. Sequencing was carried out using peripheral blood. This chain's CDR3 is CASSRTGDSNQPQHF. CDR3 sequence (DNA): TGTGCCAGCAGCCGGACAGGGGATAGCAATCAGCCCCAGCATTTT.